The 5 T cell receptor beta chains reported below all come from one sample, sequenced in a study of cytomegalovirus exposure and HLA in healthy donors. Vbeta (60) and Jbeta (13) primers were used in the PCR. Method: immunoSEQ multiplex PCR; TCRdb's copy keeps in-frame clones and lacks some. This table has about 120,000 clones, over 65% appearing once. What was sequenced was PBMCs. These receptors all stem from a man aged 25-45 years in good health and CMV-seropositive.

The V gene is TRBV7-2, the J gene TRBJ1-2; TRBD1 might be the D (5 bases). Germline V CDR1 and CDR2: SGHTA, FQGNSA. The V and J ends lost 4 bases and 4 bases respectively, with 16 bases between them. The length of the CDR3 is 15 residues. The CDR3 loop is CASSSGQRAFYGYTF. The CDR3 DNA reads TGTGCCAGCAGCTCCGGACAACGAGCCTTCTATGGCTACACCTTC.

The rearrangement links TRBV19 to TRBJ2-7; the match to TRBD2 covers 7 bases. Germline assignment: CDR1 LNHDA and CDR2 SQIVND (reference sequence). This CDR3 spans 13 amino acids. V gave up 9 bases and J gave up 4 bases; unmatched junction bases: 9. CDR3: CASSAGELYEQYF. CDR3 DNA: TGTGCCAGCTCTGCGGGGGAGTTGTACGAGCAGTACTTC.

This clone was seen more than once but under ten times. The chain carries TRBV7-9 and TRBJ2-7; 7 bases match TRBD2. J lost 7 bases, V lost 5 bases, and 14 bases had no gene match. CDR3 length: 15 residues. CDR1 SEHNR and CDR2 FQNEAQ come from the germline V gene (reference sequence). The CDR3 protein is CASSPSGAESWEQYF. CDR3 in DNA: TGTGCCAGCAGCCCCAGCGGGGCGGAGAGTTGGGAGCAGTACTTC.

This clone showed up just once. V usage is TRBV11-2 and J usage is TRBJ1-2; possible D gene TRBD1, 5 bases. This CDR3 comprises 14 residues. Deletions cut 1 base from V and 5 bases from J, with 11 bases between. Germline-derived CDR1 and CDR2 are SGHAT and FQNNGV. The CDR3, as DNA: TGTGCCAGCAGCTTAGTTGCAGGGAATTATGGCTACACCTTC. It encodes CASSLVAGNYGYTF.

This clone came up a few times. This chain uses TRBV30 with TRBJ1-2; possible D gene TRBD1, 6 bases. Germline-derived CDR1 and CDR2 are GTSNPN and SVGIG (reference sequence). CDR3 length equals 13 residues. Trimming shortened V by 8 bases and J by 6 bases, and 19 bases separated the two germline ends. CDR3 in amino acids: CAGPLGTFDGYTF. The CDR3 DNA is TGTGCCGGACCACTCGGGACATTCGATGGCTACACCTTC.